This is a list of T cell receptor beta chains from one sample in a study of graft-versus-host responses after intestinal transplantation. The repertoire was sequenced with immunoSEQ multiplex PCR; TCRdb's copy has only in-frame clones and lacks some. This sample has tens of thousands of clones, with around 93% found just once. No antigen has been assigned to these receptors. The sample in question was unstimulated CD8+ T cells sorted from spleen or lymph node cells, obtained before transplant. These receptors came from a human donor who was the organ donor for an intestinal transplant. The conserved cysteine and the conserved F or W are not part of the CDR3 here. Expanded clones get a size class; other rows say once, few or many, or leave the size out.

cdr3_length j_call clone_size v_call cdr3_aa
11 TRBJ2-7 - TRBV2 ASIPRGRDEQY
14 TRBJ2-1 - TRBV11-3 ASSNEGLAVYNEQF
15 TRBJ1-2 - TRBV6-4 ASIPRPPRVLTYGYT
13 TRBJ2-3 - TRBV4-1 ASSQFSGSTDTQY
11 TRBJ1-5 - TRBV27 ASSPGWDQPQH
10 TRBJ1-4 - TRBV5-6 ASSLGRWGLF
12 TRBJ2-2 - TRBV12-5 ASGLGQYTGELF
13 TRBJ1-1 - TRBV6-1 ASNPRQGRKTEAF
11 TRBJ2-5 - TRBV27 ASSLAGRETQH
11 TRBJ2-2 - TRBV5-1 ASRPQGAGELF
14 TRBJ1-5 - TRBV19 ASSIDGTGGFQPQH
15 TRBJ1-5 - TRBV4-1 ASSQDILDISNQPQH
12 TRBJ2-3 - TRBV27 ASSTGLSTDTQY
9 TRBJ1-1 - TRBV5-8 AIHTATEAF
13 TRBJ1-4 - TRBV2 ATTEGVTAREKLF
11 TRBJ2-1 - TRBV7-9 ASSSKYGRAQF
14 TRBJ2-3 once TRBV13 ASSPGRLAGADTQY